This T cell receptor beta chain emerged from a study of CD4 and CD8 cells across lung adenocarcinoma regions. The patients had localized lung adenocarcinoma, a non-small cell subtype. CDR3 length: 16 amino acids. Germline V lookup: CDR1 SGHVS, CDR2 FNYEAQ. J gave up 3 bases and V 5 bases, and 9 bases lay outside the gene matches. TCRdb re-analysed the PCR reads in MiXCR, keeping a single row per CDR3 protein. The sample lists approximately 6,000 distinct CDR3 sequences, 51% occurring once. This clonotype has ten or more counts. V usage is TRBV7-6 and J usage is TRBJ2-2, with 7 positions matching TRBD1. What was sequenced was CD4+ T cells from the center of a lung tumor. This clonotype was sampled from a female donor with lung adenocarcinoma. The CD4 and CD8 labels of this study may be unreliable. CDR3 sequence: CASSQTTGTYTGELFF. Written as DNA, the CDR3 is TGTGCCAGCAGCCAAACGACAGGGACCTACACCGGGGAGCTGTTTTTT.